This TCR beta chain comes out of a study of cytomegalovirus exposure and HLA in healthy donors. At the level of the study: The same platform was used for the 90 to 150 validation repertoires and the roughly 640 first-cohort repertoires, a later analysis reported.

Comments on this clone: As yet, its antigen is unknown.

Overall study results and limits: While the bulk of TCR sequences proved rare, some public TCRs turned up in many donors. Overall, approximately 150 TCR beta chains were annotated as cytomegalovirus-associated.

A 120-subject validation cohort, separate from the approximately 700-subject first cohort, supplied the donors. CDR3 length: 15 residues. Trimming took 0 bases from V and 4 from J, leaving 12 bases between them. CDR1 MNHEY and CDR2 SVGAGI come from the germline V gene. Clones were sequenced by immunoSEQ multiplex PCR, and TCRdb holds only the in-frame ones, with some missing. Among roughly 250,000 clones listed, around 89% were seen once. The TCR sequence derives from a woman aged 18-29 years in good health and CMV-seronegative. The sequenced material came from PBMCs. This sequence joins TRBV6-5 and TRBJ1-2; the D is unclear. The CDR3: CASSYSPGVIYGYTF. The CDR3 DNA sequence: TGTGCCAGCAGTTACTCGCCCGGAGTAATCTATGGCTACACCTTC.